These 7 T cell receptor beta chains were sequenced from one sample in a study of CD8 T cells in Susac syndrome. Reverse transcription of roughly 0.5 to 1 ug RNA used random hexamers. TCRdb processed the immunoSEQ multiplex PCR reads anew with MiXCR; each CDR3 protein has one entry. This sample yields 150,000 to 160,000 distinct CDR3 sequences, of which approximately 95% are seen a single time; about 0.16% belongs to the top ten. The sequencing sample was made of CD4+ T cells from PBMCs. The receptors here all came from a human donor with Susac syndrome.

The chain is built from TRBV2 and TRBJ2-5; the D call may be TRBD1 or TRBD2 (5 bases each). Germline CDR1 SNHLY, CDR2 FYNNEI. Trimming left V 7 bases short and J 10 bases short, with 25 bases between. This CDR3 is built from 15 residues. The CDR3 sequence: CASTPGRVGVSGQYF. The DNA for the CDR3 is TGTGCCAGCACCCCGGGACGGGTCGGGGTCTCCGGCCAGTACTTC.

V usage is TRBV29-1 and J usage is TRBJ2-7, with D perhaps given as TRBD1 or TRBD2 (5 bases each). Germline V gene sequence: CDR1 SQVTM, CDR2 ANQGSEA. Trimming shortened V by 4 bases and J by 3 bases, and 13 bases separated the two germline ends. The CDR3 has 13 amino acids. The CDR3 reads CSVGQGGGYEQYF. Here the CDR3 DNA reads TGCAGCGTTGGGCAGGGCGGAGGCTACGAGCAGTACTTC.

The chain is built from TRBV12-3 or TRBV12-4 and TRBJ1-2; 7 nucleotides agree with TRBD1. There are 15 residues in the CDR3. V shed 8 bases, J shed 4 bases, and the junction held 13 bases outside the gene matches. CDR3 residues: CASAYRDRPPYGYTF. CDR3 coding DNA: TGTGCCAGCGCATACCGGGACAGACCTCCCTATGGCTACACCTTC.

V usage is TRBV18 and J usage is TRBJ2-7; D is uncertain. With 1 base removed from V and 2 bases from J, the gap between germline ends came to 3 bases. CDR1 KGHSH and CDR2 LQKENI come from the germline V gene. The CDR3 has 12 residues. DNA for the CDR3: TGTGCCAGCTCACCACAGGCCTACGAGCAGTACTTC. Residues: CASSPQAYEQYF. The full variable domain, in which reference TRBV18 and TRBJ2-7 provide the parts outside the CDR3, is NAGVMQNPRHLVRRRGQEARLRCSPMKGHSHVYWYRQLPEEGLKFMVYLQKENIIDESGMPKERFSAEFPKEGPSILRIQQVVRGDSAAYFCASSPQAYEQYFGPGTRLTVT.

The chain carries TRBV3-1 and TRBJ1-4; 7 nucleotides match TRBD1. V lost 0 bases, J lost 8 bases, and 6 bases stayed unmatched. This CDR3 contains 15 residues. The germline V gene has CDR1 LGHDT and CDR2 YNNKEL (reference sequence). CDR3 in amino acids: CASSQDSDRSEKLFF. DNA for the CDR3: TGTGCCAGCAGCCAAGACTCGGACAGGTCAGAAAAACTGTTTTTT.

The chain employs TRBV6-2 or TRBV6-3 and TRBJ2-3; the D gene is possibly TRBD2 (5 bases). Germline CDR1 and CDR2: MNHEY and SVGEGT. Between the trimmed V and J ends, which lost 5 bases and 1 base, there was a span of 10 bases. The CDR3 totals 14 residues. CDR3 residues: CASSAAGRTDTQYF. The CDR3 region has the DNA TGTGCCAGCAGTGCGGCGGGCCGCACAGATACGCAGTATTTT.

The rearrangement joins TRBV2 to TRBJ2-7, with D unresolved. The V end lost 6 bases, the J end lost 6 bases, and 6 bases lay between the germline ends. Per the germline V gene, CDR1 is SNHLY and CDR2 is FYNNEI. The CDR3 spans 10 residues. The CDR3: CASRAGEQYF. DNA for the CDR3: TGTGCCAGCAGAGCCGGCGAGCAGTACTTC.